The entry below describes one T cell receptor (beta chain). This sample is part of a study of cytomegalovirus exposure and HLA in healthy donors. PCR was performed using 60 Vbeta and 13 Jbeta primers. Original data processing: In a later analysis, 8.5 million to 14 million of 60 million to 80 million unique beta chains occurred in at least two donors. The assay was immunoSEQ multiplex PCR, and TCRdb's table has in-frame clones only and misses some. V and J calls and clone size are those listed in that table; D and trimming were worked out from the DNA. The table records 120,000 or so clones, around 81% of them present only once. This CDR3 comprises 14 residues. Trimming stripped 4 bases from V and 4 bases from J, with 13 bases between. From germline, CDR1 is KGHSH and CDR2 LQKENI.

This clonotype was sampled from a female donor in good health and CMV-seronegative. The chain links TRBV18 to TRBJ2-5; D may be TRBD1 (6 bases). Sequencing was done on a sample of PBMCs. CDR3 nucleotides: TGTGCCAGCTCACTGGGACAACAGGGAGAGACCCAGTACTTC. Translation: CASSLGQQGETQYF.